The next 25 T cell receptor beta chains were all read from a single sample in a study of cytomegalovirus exposure and HLA in healthy donors. PCR was performed using 60 Vbeta and 13 Jbeta primers. The method was immunoSEQ multiplex PCR; TCRdb's version includes in-frame clones alone and lacks a portion of them. Among 150,000 to 200,000 clones listed, 80% to 90% were seen once. Sequencing was performed on PBMCs. All receptors come from a woman aged 18 to 35 in good health and CMV-seronegative.

The rearrangement joins TRBV10-3 to TRBJ2-5; 10 bases agree with TRBD2. This CDR3 contains 16 residues. Germline V gives CDR1 ENHRY, CDR2 SYGVKD. V lost 4 bases and J lost 5; bases outside the gene matches: 10. DNA of the CDR3: TGTGCCATCAGTGGGAGTCTAGCGGGAGTAGAGGAGACCCAGTACTTC. It translates to CAISGSLAGVEETQYF.

V is TRBV7-9 and J is TRBJ1-6; TRBD1 might be the D (5 bases). V was trimmed by 1 base and J by 8 bases, leaving 15 bases between them. CDR1 is SEHNR and CDR2 is FQNEAQ in the germline V gene (reference sequence). The CDR3 runs 16 residues. The CDR3 nucleotides are TGTGCCAGCAGCTTAGGGGTCGGGCAGGGTGATTCACCCCTCCACTTT. This codes for CASSLGVGQGDSPLHF. Filled out from reference TRBV7-9 and TRBJ1-6, the complete variable domain reads DTGVSQNPRHKITKRGQNVTFRCDPISEHNRLYWYRQTLGQGPEFLTYFQNEAQLEKSRLLSDRFSAERPKGSFSTLEIQRTEQGDSAMYLCASSLGVGQGDSPLHFGNGTRLTVT.

The genes are TRBV2 and TRBJ2-5, with TRBD2 matching 8 bases. V gave up 6 bases and J gave up 5 bases; unmatched junction bases: 8. CDR1 is SNHLY and CDR2 is FYNNEI in the germline V gene. This CDR3 has 14 residues. In DNA form, the CDR3 reads TGTGCCAGCAGGCGTATAGCGGGGCTGGAGACCCAGTACTTC. It encodes CASRRIAGLETQYF.

This chain connects TRBV5-1 to TRBJ2-1; no definite D call. Looked up from germline, CDR1 is SGHRS and CDR2 is YFSETQ. This CDR3 contains 14 residues. V shed 1 base and J shed 3 bases, with 8 bases lying between them. The CDR3 DNA reads TGCGCCAGCAGCTTGTGGCTAGGCTACAATGAGCAGTTCTTC. As protein: CASSLWLGYNEQFF.

The chain joins TRBV5-1 to TRBJ2-5; no reliable D call. This CDR3 contains 11 residues. Germline lookup yields CDR1 SGHRS and CDR2 YFSETQ. V lost 5 bases and J lost 4, with 6 bases in between. The CDR3 DNA reads TGCGCCAGCAGAATAGCAGAGACCCAGTACTTC. It codes for CASRIAETQYF.

This rearrangement joins TRBV27 to TRBJ1-1; D remains ambiguous. With 2 bases removed from V and 5 bases from J, the gap between germline ends came to 9 bases. CDR1 MNHEY and CDR2 SMNVEV come from the germline V gene (reference sequence). CDR3 length equals 13 residues. CDR3 in amino acids: CASSLGVRTEAFF. Written as DNA, the CDR3 is TGTGCCAGCAGTTTAGGAGTGAGAACTGAAGCTTTCTTT.

This rearrangement joins TRBV5-1 to TRBJ2-5, with 9 bases lining up with TRBD1. Germline V gene sequence: CDR1 SGHRS, CDR2 YFSETQ. V was pared by 0 bases and J by 5 bases, with 14 bases of the junction left unmatched. The CDR3 sequence is 18 residues long. Here the CDR3 reads CASSLAGTGQGRGETQYF. For the CDR3, the DNA is TGCGCCAGCAGCTTGGCCGGGACAGGGCAGGGTCGGGGGGAGACCCAGTACTTC.

The rearrangement joins TRBV5-4 to TRBJ2-5; D call uncertain. This CDR3 spans 13 amino acids. Trimming removed 1 base from V and 8 bases from J, with 12 bases in between. Germline assignment: CDR1 SGHNT and CDR2 YYREEE (reference sequence). DNA of the CDR3: TGTGCCAGCAGCTTGAGCGCGCCCAGCACCCAGTACTTC. It encodes CASSLSAPSTQYF.

The CDR3 DNA reads TGCAGCGTTGGAGTCGGTCCTACGAACACCGGGGAGCTGTTTTTT. Its protein product is CSVGVGPTNTGELFF. The chain combines TRBV29-1 with TRBJ2-2; no clear D gene. In germline, CDR1 is SQVTM, CDR2 ANQGSEA. The germline V and J ends were trimmed by 4 bases and 0 bases, with 12 bases remaining between them. The CDR3 contains 15 residues.

In its sample, this clone was seen once. The J gene is TRBJ1-1, the V gene TRBV23-1, with 10 bases lining up with TRBD1. TRBV23-1 is an open reading frame, and its role is uncertain. The CDR3 sequence is 17 residues long. The V and J ends lost 1 base and 5 bases, in that order; junction bases with no gene match: 10. The CDR3 loop reads CASSQLPGQGMRTEAFF. The CDR3 bases are TGCGCCAGCAGTCAATTGCCGGGACAGGGGATGCGAACTGAAGCTTTCTTT.

The chain links TRBV7-6 to TRBJ2-2; 7 nucleotides line up with TRBD2. The CDR3 has 17 amino acids. V lost 5 bases to trimming and J lost 6 bases; unmatched junction nucleotides: 15. Germline CDR1 reads SGHVS; CDR2 reads FNYEAQ. For the CDR3, the DNA is TGTGCCAGCAGCAGAGGGGCGGCGGGAGTAGGTCCCGGGGAGCTGTTTTTT. Its protein product is CASSRGAAGVGPGELFF.

The rearrangement joins TRBV29-1 to TRBJ2-2; TRBD1 agrees at 8 bases. In germline, CDR1 is SQVTM, CDR2 ANQGSEA. This CDR3 is built from 13 residues. The DNA for the CDR3 is TGCACCGCACGGACAGGGTCCCCCGGGGAGCTGTTTTTT. This codes for CTARTGSPGELFF.

J is TRBJ1-5 and V is TRBV5-1; 9 bases fit TRBD1. V shed 4 bases, J shed 4 bases, and the junction held 3 bases outside the gene matches. From germline, CDR1 is SGHRS and CDR2 YFSETQ. The CDR3 is 14 amino acids. The chain's CDR3 is CASSMTGGNQPQHF. The CDR3 nucleotides are TGCGCCAGCAGCATGACAGGGGGGAATCAGCCCCAGCATTTT.

The chain joins TRBV2 to TRBJ1-2, with a possible D match to TRBD1 (5 bases). Germline CDR1 reads SNHLY; CDR2 reads FYNNEI. With 7 bases removed from V and 5 bases from J, the gap between germline ends came to 11 bases. CDR3 length equals 12 residues. CDR3 sequence reads: CASKGLKYGYTF. For the CDR3, the DNA is TGTGCCAGCAAGGGACTGAAGTATGGCTACACCTTC.

The gene calls are TRBV10-2 and TRBJ1-1, with 8 bases matching TRBD1. There are 14 residues in the CDR3. V gave up 4 bases and J gave up 1 base; unmatched junction bases: 2. CDR1 is WSHSY and CDR2 is SAAADI in the germline V gene. CDR3 sequence reads: CASSGQGTNTEAFF. The CDR3 DNA is TGCGCCAGCAGTGGACAGGGGACGAACACTGAAGCTTTCTTT.

This clone was observed a single time. CDR3 nucleotides: TGTGCCAGCAGCAATGGAGGTAGTAACACCGGGGAGCTGTTTTTT. It yields the protein CASSNGGSNTGELFF. The V gene is TRBV21-1, the J gene TRBJ2-2; TRBD2 reflects the table's D call only, with no check against the DNA. TRBV21-1 is a known pseudogene. The CDR3 contains 15 residues.

The CDR3 sequence: CASSPGQGRETQYF. The CDR3 DNA reads TGTGCCAGCAGCCCGGGACAGGGGCGAGAGACCCAGTACTTC. The chain links TRBV28 to TRBJ2-5; 10 bases align to TRBD1. V lost 6 bases to trimming and J lost 4 bases; unmatched junction nucleotides: 5. The CDR3 is 14 residues long. Germline V CDR1 and CDR2: MDHEN, SYDVKM.

The chain combines TRBV5-5 with TRBJ1-2; D uncertain. CDR3 length: 14 amino acids. Germline loops: CDR1 SGHKS, CDR2 YYEKEE (reference sequence). Trimming cost V 4 bases and J 5 bases, with 15 bases left between them. This CDR3 is CASSLDLGLYGYTF. The CDR3 coding sequence is TGTGCCAGCAGCCTAGACCTCGGGTTGTATGGCTACACCTTC.

V usage is TRBV27 and J usage is TRBJ1-5, with D tentatively TRBD1 (5 bases). The V gene lost 5 bases and the J gene lost 7 bases, with 9 bases spanning the gap. Looked up from germline, CDR1 is MNHEY and CDR2 is SMNVEV (reference sequence). This CDR3 spans 12 amino acids. The CDR3 region has the DNA TGTGCCAGCAGTAATGGGGGGCAGCCCCAGCATTTT. Protein sequence: CASSNGGQPQHF.

This chain uses TRBV29-1 with TRBJ2-2, with TRBD1 matching 9 bases. V was pared by 7 bases and J by 5 bases, with 11 bases of the junction left unmatched. CDR3 size: 15 residues. Germline-derived CDR1 and CDR2 are SQVTM and ANQGSEA. CDR3 residues: CSARTGTGRTGELFF. The CDR3 DNA reads TGCAGCGCCCGGACCGGGACAGGGCGGACCGGGGAGCTGTTTTTT.

This clone was seen a handful of times. This chain joins TRBV5-4 and TRBJ1-1, with D perhaps matching TRBD1 (6 bases). CDR1 SGHNT and CDR2 YYREEE come from the germline V gene (reference sequence). The CDR3 runs 15 residues. The V end lost 3 bases, the J end lost 2 bases, and 14 bases lay between the germline ends. The DNA for the CDR3 is TGTGCCAGCAGCTCCCTGGGACACACTAACACTGAAGCTTTCTTT. Protein sequence: CASSSLGHTNTEAFF.

The chain carries TRBV28 and TRBJ2-7, with 9 nucleotides matching TRBD1. Germline V gene lookup returns CDR1 MDHEN and CDR2 SYDVKM. CDR3 length: 15 amino acids. J was trimmed by 5 bases and V by 4 bases; bases with no gene match: 9. CDR3 in amino acids: CASSSTGTGHHEQYF. DNA of the CDR3: TGTGCCAGCAGTTCTACCGGGACAGGGCACCACGAGCAGTACTTC.

The chain recombines TRBV7-6 with TRBJ2-2; 8 bases fit TRBD2. The CDR3 runs 17 residues. CDR1 is SGHVS, CDR2 FNYEAQ, per germline. Germline trimming cut 2 bases from V and 5 bases from J; bases unmatched to any gene: 10. The CDR3 protein is CASSLSLSGTRTGELFF. The CDR3 nucleotides are TGTGCCAGCAGCTTAAGCCTTTCTGGGACTAGGACCGGGGAGCTGTTTTTT.

The chain combines TRBV7-9 with TRBJ2-1; TRBD2 matches 9 bases. J lost 1 base, V lost 5 bases, and 9 bases had no gene match. Looked up from germline, CDR1 is SEHNR and CDR2 is FQNEAQ (reference sequence). CDR3 length: 17 amino acids. CDR3 coding DNA: TGTGCCAGCAGCCTCCGGGCTCTAGCGGGATCCTACAATGAGCAGTTCTTC. Encoded protein: CASSLRALAGSYNEQFF.

This clone has just a few counts. V is TRBV30 and J is TRBJ2-2; D might be TRBD2 (5 bases). The CDR3 covers 13 residues. Germline V gives CDR1 GTSNPN, CDR2 SVGIG (reference sequence). V gave up 0 bases and J gave up 4 bases, with 6 bases separating them. The CDR3 loop reads CAWSVGGTGELFF. CDR3 sequence (DNA): TGTGCCTGGAGTGTAGGAGGCACCGGGGAGCTGTTTTTT.